Here is one T cell receptor (beta chain) with its context. The data were obtained in a study of blood T cell repertoires in COVID-19. The repertoire was sequenced with immunoSEQ multiplex PCR; TCRdb's copy has only in-frame clones and lacks some. Of about 130,000 clones listed, approximately 83% were seen once; the top ten hold 9.2%. This sequence originates from a man over 45 who had recovered from COVID-19. The sample was PBMCs or T cells enriched from blood (not recorded which).

CDR3 loop: CASSQAARGPQETQYF. DNA of the CDR3: TGTGCCAGCAGCCAAGCGGCGCGGGGGCCGCAAGAGACCCAGTACTTC. The chain is built from TRBV3-1 (or the pseudogene TRBV3-2) and TRBJ2-5; D is possibly TRBD2 (7 bases). The CDR3 contains 16 residues. Per the germline V gene, CDR1 is LGHDT and CDR2 is YNNKEL (reference sequence). With 1 base removed from V and 2 bases from J, the gap between germline ends came to 14 bases.